This T cell receptor (beta chain) was recorded in a study of blood T cell repertoires in COVID-19. The wider study: COVID-19 samples, acute and convalescent, were from the United States, Italy and Spain. The cDNA or gDNA used as material had been derived from T cells, B-cell-depleted T cells, or PBMCs.

Trimming took off 2 bases at V and 5 bases at J, with 12 bases between the two ends. Germline CDR1 and CDR2: LGHDT and YNNKEL (reference sequence). The CDR3 totals 14 residues. This clone was found a few times. In the original workflow: Reference gene primer amplification gave estimated nucleated cell counts. The method was immunoSEQ multiplex PCR; TCRdb's version includes in-frame clones alone and lacks a portion of them. V, J and clone size were drawn from that table, and D and trimming were deduced from the DNA. The sample shows under 300,000 clones, 84% of them seen only once. The rearrangement uses TRBV3-1 (or the pseudogene TRBV3-2) and TRBJ2-5; possibly TRBD2 for D (5 bases). Sequencing was carried out using peripheral blood. The TCR sequence derives from a woman aged 40 to 50 who had recovered from COVID-19. The CDR3 sequence: CASSQYGPGETQYF. The CDR3 bases are TGTGCCAGCAGCCAATATGGACCGGGGGAGACCCAGTACTTC.